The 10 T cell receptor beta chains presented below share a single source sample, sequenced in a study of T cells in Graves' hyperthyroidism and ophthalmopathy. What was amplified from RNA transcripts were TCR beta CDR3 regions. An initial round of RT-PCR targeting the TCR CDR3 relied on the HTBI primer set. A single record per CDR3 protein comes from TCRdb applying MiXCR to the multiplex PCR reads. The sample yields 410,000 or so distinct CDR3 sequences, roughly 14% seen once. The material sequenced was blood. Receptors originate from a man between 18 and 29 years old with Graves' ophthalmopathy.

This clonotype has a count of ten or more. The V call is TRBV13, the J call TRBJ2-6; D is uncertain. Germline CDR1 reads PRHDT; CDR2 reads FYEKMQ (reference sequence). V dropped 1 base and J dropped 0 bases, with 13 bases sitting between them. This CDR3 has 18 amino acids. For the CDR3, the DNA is TGTGCCAGCAGCTTAGTAGCCCCTCTCGGCTCTGGGGCCAACGTCCTGACTTTC. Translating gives CASSLVAPLGSGANVLTF.

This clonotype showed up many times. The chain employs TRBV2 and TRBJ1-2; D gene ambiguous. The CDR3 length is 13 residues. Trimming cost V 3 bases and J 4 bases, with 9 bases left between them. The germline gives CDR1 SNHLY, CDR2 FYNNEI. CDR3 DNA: TGTGCCAGCAGTGAGTTGGAGTTCTATGGCTACACCTTC. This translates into CASSELEFYGYTF.

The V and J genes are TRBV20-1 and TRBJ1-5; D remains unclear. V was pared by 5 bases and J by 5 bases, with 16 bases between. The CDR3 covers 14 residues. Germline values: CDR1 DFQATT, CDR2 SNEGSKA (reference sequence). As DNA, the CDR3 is TGCAGTGCTCTTCGAAGGCGGGAGGATCAGCCCCAGCATTTT. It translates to CSALRRREDQPQHF.

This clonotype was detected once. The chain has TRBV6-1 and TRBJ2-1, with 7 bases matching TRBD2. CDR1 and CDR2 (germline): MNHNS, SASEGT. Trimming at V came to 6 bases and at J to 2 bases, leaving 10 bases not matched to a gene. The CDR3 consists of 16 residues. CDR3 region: CASSGSRAGTYNEQFF. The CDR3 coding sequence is TGTGCCAGCAGCGGCTCCCGAGCGGGGACCTACAATGAGCAGTTCTTC.

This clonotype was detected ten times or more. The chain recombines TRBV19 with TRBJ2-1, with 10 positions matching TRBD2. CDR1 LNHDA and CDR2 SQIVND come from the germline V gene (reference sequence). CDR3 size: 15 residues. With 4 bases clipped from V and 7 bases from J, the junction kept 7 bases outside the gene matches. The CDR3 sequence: CASSTEGLAKNEQFF. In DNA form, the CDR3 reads TGTGCCAGTAGTACCGAGGGACTAGCGAAAAATGAGCAGTTCTTC.

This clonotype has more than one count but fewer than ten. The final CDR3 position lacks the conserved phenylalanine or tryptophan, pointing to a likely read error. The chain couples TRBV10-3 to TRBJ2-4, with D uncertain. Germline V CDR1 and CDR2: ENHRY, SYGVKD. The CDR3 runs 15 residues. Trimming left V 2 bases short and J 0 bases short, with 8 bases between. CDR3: CAISEDNVAKNIQYL. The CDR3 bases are TGTGCCATCAGTGAGGACAACGTAGCCAAAAACATTCAGTACCTC.

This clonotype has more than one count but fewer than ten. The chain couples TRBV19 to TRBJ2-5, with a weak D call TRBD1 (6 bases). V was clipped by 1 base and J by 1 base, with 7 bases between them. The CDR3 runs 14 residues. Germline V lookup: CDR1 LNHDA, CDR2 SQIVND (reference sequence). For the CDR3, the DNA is TGTGCCAGTAGTATAGGAGGGGGCCAAGAGACCCAGTACTTC. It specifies CASSIGGGQETQYF.

CDR3 sequence: CASSAGQGMTYREQFF. As DNA, the CDR3 is TGTGCCAGCAGCGCGGGACAGGGCATGACCTATAGGGAGCAGTTCTTC. This chain links TRBV6-1 with TRBJ2-1; 9 nucleotides align to TRBD1. The CDR3 loop spans 16 amino acids. Germline V gene lookup returns CDR1 MNHNS and CDR2 SASEGT. The ends lost 6 bases at V and 10 bases at J; junction bases unmatched: 16.

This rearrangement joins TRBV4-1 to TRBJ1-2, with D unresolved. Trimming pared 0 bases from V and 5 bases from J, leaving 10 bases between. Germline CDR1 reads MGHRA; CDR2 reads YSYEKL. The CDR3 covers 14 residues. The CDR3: CASSQDARSYGYTF. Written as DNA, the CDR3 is TGCGCCAGCAGCCAAGATGCCAGGTCTTATGGCTACACCTTC.

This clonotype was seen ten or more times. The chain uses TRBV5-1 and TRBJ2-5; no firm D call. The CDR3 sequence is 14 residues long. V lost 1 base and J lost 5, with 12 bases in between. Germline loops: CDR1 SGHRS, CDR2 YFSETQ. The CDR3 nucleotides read TGCGCCAGCAGCTTGTTGGGCGTTTCCGAGACCCAGTACTTC. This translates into CASSLLGVSETQYF.